A selection of T cell receptor beta chains follows, all from one sample in a study of T-cell memory formation after mild COVID-19. TCRdb ran MiXCR on the 5' RACE reads and lists one entry per CDR3 protein. The sample records roughly 49,000 distinct CDR3 sequences, roughly 27% being singletons. The sample comprised PBMCs or a T cell subset sorted from them (not recorded which). The source of these receptors is a young man who had mild COVID-19 (a few samples of this study predate the infection). Cell type and time point are not known. The CDR3 runs from the conserved cysteine through the conserved F or W. Each record gives: D gene, J gene, clone size, V gene, CDR3 protein, CDR3 DNA. A D gene is named only where the DNA matches it firmly. Clone size, where shown, is once, few, many, or a class for clones that have expanded.

NA,TRBJ2-3,few,TRBV6-5,CASRTVSDTQYF,TGTGCCAGCCGCACCGTTTCAGATACGCAGTATTTT
NA,TRBJ1-2,NA,TRBV7-9,CASSLQAFYGYTF,TGTGCCAGCAGCTTACAGGCTTTCTATGGCTACACCTTC
NA,TRBJ2-7,NA,TRBV12-3/TRBV12-4,CASSPGIRVGRPQHYEQYF,TGTGCCAGCAGTCCGGGGATTCGGGTCGGGCGCCCCCAACACTACGAGCAGTACTTC
TRBD1,TRBJ2-6,NA,TRBV3-1,CASSEDRGESSGANVLTF,TGTGCCAGCAGCGAAGACAGGGGCGAGAGCTCTGGGGCCAACGTCCTGACTTTC
TRBD1,TRBJ2-3,NA,TRBV7-9,CASSLGGTGATDTQYF,TGTGCCAGCAGCTTAGGTGGTACAGGGGCAACAGATACGCAGTATTTT
NA,TRBJ1-1,few,TRBV6-2/TRBV6-3,CASSYRGTFNTEAFF,TGTGCCAGCAGTTACCGGGGGACTTTTAACACTGAAGCTTTCTTT
TRBD2,TRBJ2-1,NA,TRBV7-2,CASSPLWTSGGNEQFF,TGTGCCAGCAGCCCGCTCTGGACTAGCGGGGGTAATGAGCAGTTCTTC
NA,TRBJ2-1,NA,TRBV4-1,CASSQDSGSYNEQFF,TGCGCCAGCAGCCAAGATTCGGGCTCCTACAATGAGCAGTTCTTC
TRBD1,TRBJ1-2,NA,TRBV29-1,CSARQGAGGYTF,TGCAGCGCTCGACAGGGGGCTGGCGGCTACACCTTC
NA,TRBJ1-5,NA,TRBV7-9,CASSNAIGGFDQPQHF,TGTGCCAGCAGCAATGCCATAGGAGGGTTCGATCAGCCCCAGCATTTT
TRBD1,TRBJ2-5,few,TRBV20-1,CSAPRDRQETQYF,TGCAGTGCACCCCGGGACAGACAAGAGACCCAGTACTTC
NA,TRBJ1-2,NA,TRBV3-1,CASSLSRDYGYTF,TGTGCCAGCAGCCTAAGCCGGGACTATGGCTACACCTTC
NA,TRBJ2-7,NA,TRBV5-1,CASSSRQGGLSYEQYF,TGCGCCAGCAGCTCGCGGCAGGGGGGCCTCTCCTACGAGCAGTACTTC
NA,TRBJ2-1,NA,TRBV30,CAWARGDVEQFF,TGTGCCTGGGCCAGAGGGGACGTTGAGCAGTTCTTC
NA,TRBJ1-1,NA,TRBV3-1,CASSQEWAGKNTEAFF,TGTGCCAGCAGCCAAGAGTGGGCAGGAAAGAACACTGAAGCTTTCTTT
NA,TRBJ2-3,NA,TRBV11-2,CASSRRPNTDTQYF,TGTGCCAGCAGCCGAAGACCCAACACAGATACGCAGTATTTT
TRBD2,TRBJ2-5,NA,TRBV20-1,CSARGLAGDKQETQYF,TGCAGTGCTAGGGGACTAGCGGGGGACAAACAAGAGACCCAGTACTTC
NA,TRBJ2-4,NA,TRBV7-3,CASSLGGKNIQYF,TGTGCCAGCAGCCTTGGGGGCAAAAACATTCAGTACTTC
TRBD1,TRBJ1-2,few,TRBV14,CASSHQGAYGYTF,TGTGCCAGCAGCCATCAGGGGGCCTATGGCTACACCTTC
NA,TRBJ2-1,NA,TRBV6-5,CASSGVRGNEQFF,TGTGCCAGCAGTGGGGTTAGGGGCAATGAGCAGTTCTTC
NA,TRBJ2-3,NA,TRBV7-9,CASSPDRGNTDTQYF,TGTGCCAGCAGCCCCGACAGAGGTAACACAGATACGCAGTATTTT
NA,TRBJ1-2,NA,TRBV11-2,CASSSPRSAGYGYTF,TGTGCCAGCAGCTCCCCGAGGAGTGCGGGCTATGGCTACACCTTC
NA,TRBJ1-2,NA,TRBV29-1,CSVVITGGYTF,TGCAGCGTTGTTATTACCGGGGGCTACACCTTC
TRBD2,TRBJ2-1,NA,TRBV4-1,CASSQEQGLAGGLFF,TGCGCCAGCAGCCAAGAGCAGGGACTAGCGGGGGGGTTGTTCTTC
TRBD1,TRBJ2-2,medium-sized,TRBV10-3,CAISESQQGTGELFF,TGTGCCATCAGTGAGTCCCAACAGGGGACCGGGGAGCTGTTTTTT
NA,TRBJ2-7,NA,TRBV6-5,CATSWGSYEQYF,TGTGCCACCTCCTGGGGCTCTTACGAGCAGTACTTC
NA,TRBJ2-1,few,TRBV2,CASLALNSYNEQFF,TGTGCCAGCCTAGCGCTAAACTCCTACAATGAGCAGTTCTTC
NA,TRBJ2-1,NA,TRBV7-3,CASSLSGSYNEQFF,TGTGCCAGCAGCTTAAGCGGTTCCTACAATGAGCAGTTCTTC
TRBD2,TRBJ2-3,NA,TRBV7-2,CASSSPGGGLADTQYF,TGTGCCAGCAGCTCCCCCGGGGGGGGCCTTGCAGATACGCAGTATTTT
TRBD1,TRBJ2-7,few,TRBV5-1,CASSLTDRGGYEQYF,TGCGCCAGCAGCCTAACCGACAGGGGGGGTTACGAGCAGTACTTC
NA,TRBJ1-2,few,TRBV9,CASSVAASYGYTF,TGTGCCAGCAGCGTAGCAGCGAGCTATGGCTACACCTTC
TRBD1,TRBJ1-1,NA,TRBV11-2,CASSLGTGEAFF,TGTGCCAGCAGCTTAGGGACAGGTGAAGCTTTCTTT
NA,TRBJ2-2,NA,TRBV6-2/TRBV6-3,CASLRGGELFF,TGTGCCAGCCTACGGGGGGGGGAGCTGTTTTTT
TRBD1,TRBJ2-7,NA,TRBV7-2,CASSARDRGPGEQYF,TGTGCCAGCAGCGCCCGGGACAGGGGGCCGGGCGAGCAGTACTTC
NA,TRBJ2-3,NA,TRBV12-5,CASGFQTASLADTQYF,TGTGCTAGTGGTTTCCAGACAGCATCCTTGGCAGATACGCAGTATTTT
NA,TRBJ2-5,few,TRBV24-1,CATSDPGSETQYF,TGTGCCACCAGTGACCCGGGTTCGGAGACCCAGTACTTC
NA,TRBJ2-7,NA,TRBV11-2,CASSLASPAEQYF,TGTGCCAGCAGCTTGGCCTCACCGGCCGAGCAGTACTTC
NA,TRBJ1-1,NA,TRBV7-3,CASSLYPGNTEAFF,TGTGCCAGCAGCCTCTACCCCGGGAACACTGAAGCTTTCTTT
TRBD2,TRBJ2-5,few,TRBV7-9,CASSLGPSGQETQYF,TGTGCCAGCAGCTTAGGTCCTAGCGGACAAGAGACCCAGTACTTC
NA,TRBJ2-1,medium-sized,TRBV6-2/TRBV6-3,CASRYLAEGGHNEQFF,TGTGCCAGCAGATACCTAGCGGAGGGGGGGCACAATGAGCAGTTCTTC
NA,TRBJ2-7,NA,TRBV7-9,CASSSQTGGYEQYF,TGTGCCAGCAGCTCCCAAACTGGCGGGTACGAGCAGTACTTC
NA,TRBJ2-2,NA,TRBV7-7,CASTPSVAGANTGELFF,TGTGCCAGCACCCCATCAGTGGCAGGGGCGAACACCGGGGAGCTGTTTTTT
TRBD2,TRBJ2-1,few,TRBV4-3,CASSQVGTSGDRSYNEQFF,TGCGCCAGCAGCCAAGTCGGGACTAGCGGGGACCGCTCCTACAATGAGCAGTTCTTC
NA,TRBJ2-5,NA,TRBV24-1,CATSDWDTQETQYF,TGTGCCACCAGTGATTGGGACACCCAAGAGACCCAGTACTTC
NA,TRBJ2-1,NA,TRBV11-2,CASSFTVGPIYNEQFF,TGTGCCAGCAGCTTCACAGTCGGCCCCATCTACAATGAGCAGTTCTTC
NA,TRBJ2-4,NA,TRBV6-6,CASNSGIRAKNIQYF,TGTGCCAGCAATTCAGGGATCCGAGCCAAAAACATTCAGTACTTC
NA,TRBJ2-3,NA,TRBV7-7,CASSPGTDFTDTQYF,TGTGCTAGCAGCCCCGGGACGGATTTCACAGATACGCAGTATTTT
TRBD2,TRBJ2-2,few,TRBV6-2/TRBV6-3,CASSPGTTDTGELFF,TGTGCCAGCAGTCCTGGGACTACCGACACCGGGGAGCTGTTTTTT
NA,TRBJ2-5,few,TRBV14,CASSQESDSQETQYF,TGTGCCAGCAGCCAAGAGTCTGACAGCCAAGAGACCCAGTACTTC
NA,TRBJ1-1,few,TRBV6-2/TRBV6-3,CASSSQGFTEAFF,TGTGCCAGCAGTTCCCAGGGGTTCACTGAAGCTTTCTTT
NA,TRBJ2-3,few,TRBV28,CASSFFGRPSRADTQYF,TGTGCCAGCAGTTTCTTCGGTAGGCCGAGCCGAGCAGATACGCAGTATTTT
NA,TRBJ2-1,NA,TRBV7-6,CASSARSNEQFF,TGTGCCAGCAGCGCGCGATCAAATGAGCAGTTCTTC
TRBD2,TRBJ2-7,NA,TRBV7-2,CASSPYGGYEQYF,TGTGCCAGCAGCCCCTACGGGGGGTACGAGCAGTACTTC
NA,TRBJ1-6,few,TRBV6-5,CASSYSLEGLRGALHF,TGTGCCAGCAGTTACTCCTTAGAGGGGTTACGGGGAGCCCTCCACTTT
NA,TRBJ2-1,NA,TRBV5-1,CASSLEGAQFF,TGCGCCAGCAGCTTGGAAGGGGCGCAGTTCTTC
TRBD1,TRBJ2-5,NA,TRBV5-1,CASSWPRQGGETQYF,TGCGCCAGCAGCTGGCCGCGACAGGGTGGGGAGACCCAGTACTTC
NA,TRBJ2-7,NA,TRBV29-1,CRTGHEFHEQYF,TGCAGAACAGGGCACGAGTTCCACGAGCAGTACTTC
NA,TRBJ2-1,few,TRBV6-6,CASSYSGEQFF,TGTGCCAGCAGTTACTCGGGGGAGCAGTTCTTC
NA,TRBJ2-3,few,TRBV27,CASSLFGTDTQYF,TGTGCCAGCAGTTTATTTGGCACAGATACGCAGTATTTT